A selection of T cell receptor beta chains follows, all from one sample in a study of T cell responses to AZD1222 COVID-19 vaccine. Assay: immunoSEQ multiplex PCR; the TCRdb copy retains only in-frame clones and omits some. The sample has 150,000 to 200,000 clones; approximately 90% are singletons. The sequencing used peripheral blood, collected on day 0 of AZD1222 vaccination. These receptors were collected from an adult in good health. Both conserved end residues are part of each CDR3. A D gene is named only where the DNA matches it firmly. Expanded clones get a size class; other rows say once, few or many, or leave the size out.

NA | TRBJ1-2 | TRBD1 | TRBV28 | TGTGCCAGCAGTCCATCCCCCCGGGGACAGGGTGCCCTCAACTATGGCTACACCTTC | CASSPSPRGQGALNYGYTF
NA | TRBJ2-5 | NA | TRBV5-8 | TGTGCCAGCAGCTTGGGCATAACCCAGTACTTC | CASSLGITQYF
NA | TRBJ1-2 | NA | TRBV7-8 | TGTGCCAGCAGCGCAGGACCCCCAGCTAACTATGGCTACACCTTC | CASSAGPPANYGYTF
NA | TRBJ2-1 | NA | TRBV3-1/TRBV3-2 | TGTGCCAGCAGCCAAGCATATGAGCAGTTCTTC | CASSQAYEQFF
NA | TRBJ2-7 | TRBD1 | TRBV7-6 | TGTGCCAGCAGCTTTGACAGGGGGTACGAGCAGTACTTC | CASSFDRGYEQYF
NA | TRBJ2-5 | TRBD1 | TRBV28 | TGTGCCAGCAGTTACCTGGACAGGTCGGAGACCCAGTACTTC | CASSYLDRSETQYF
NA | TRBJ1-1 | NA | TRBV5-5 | TGTGCCAGCAGCTTGGGATTTAGGGTTGACACTGAAGCTTTCTTT | CASSLGFRVDTEAFF
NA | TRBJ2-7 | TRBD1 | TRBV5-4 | TGTGCCAGCAGCCCCGGGACAGGGTCCTACGAGCAGTACTTC | CASSPGTGSYEQYF
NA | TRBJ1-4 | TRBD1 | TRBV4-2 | TGTGCCAGCAGCCACTTAGTAGGGGACAGTCGGGAAAAACTGTTTTTT | CASSHLVGDSREKLFF
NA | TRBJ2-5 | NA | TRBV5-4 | TGTGCCAGCAGCTTGGAAGGGACACCCCTAGAGACCCAGTACTTC | CASSLEGTPLETQYF
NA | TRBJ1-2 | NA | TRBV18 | TGTGCCAGCTCACCACAAATGATTACAGGGCCCTCCGGCTATGGCTACACCTTC | CASSPQMITGPSGYGYTF
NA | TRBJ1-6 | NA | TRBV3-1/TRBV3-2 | TGTGCCAGCAGCCAAGTGCTACCCTCCCGGGGGGGCAATTCACCCCTCCACTTT | CASSQVLPSRGGNSPLHF
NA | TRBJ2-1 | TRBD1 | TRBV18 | TGTGCCAGCTCACCTCCCTTAGGACAGGGGAACTACAATGAGCAGTTCTTC | CASSPPLGQGNYNEQFF
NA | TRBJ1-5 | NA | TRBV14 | TGTGCCAGCGCCGGGACAAGGACGGGGCCCCAGCATTTT | CASAGTRTGPQHF
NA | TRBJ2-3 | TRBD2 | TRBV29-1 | TGCAGCGTTGATTGGGCTAGCGGGTATACGCAGTATTTT | CSVDWASGYTQYF
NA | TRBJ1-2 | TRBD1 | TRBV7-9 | TGTGCCAGCAGCTCACAGGGGGAAGGCTACACCTTC | CASSSQGEGYTF
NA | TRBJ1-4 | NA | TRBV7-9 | TGTGCCAGCAGCTTAGGACCCAAGGGGAAACTGTTTTTT | CASSLGPKGKLFF
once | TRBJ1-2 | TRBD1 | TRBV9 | TGTGCCAGCAGCGATTTGACAGGGGGCGACTATGGCTACACCTTC | CASSDLTGGDYGYTF
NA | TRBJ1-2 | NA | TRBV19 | TGTGCCAGTACCGGGGGCACCCTCGTCTATGGCTACACCTTC | CASTGGTLVYGYTF
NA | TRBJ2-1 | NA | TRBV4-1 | TGCGCCAGCAGCCAAAGACCCGAGAAGAGCTACAATGAGCAGTTCTTC | CASSQRPEKSYNEQFF
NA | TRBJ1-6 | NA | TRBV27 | TGTGCCAGCAGTCCTCTTTGGACATTTAGTTCACCCCTCCACTTT | CASSPLWTFSSPLHF
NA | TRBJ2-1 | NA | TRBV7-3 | TGTGCCAGCAGCTTTCGGGCCGCCGATGAGCAGTTCTTC | CASSFRAADEQFF
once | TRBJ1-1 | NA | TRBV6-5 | TGTGCCAGCAGTAGTCAGGGGAACACTGAAGCTTTCTTT | CASSSQGNTEAFF
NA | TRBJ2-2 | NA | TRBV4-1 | TGCGCCAGCAGCACGATACGAAAGGGTCCTCAGGGCGGGGAGCTGTTTTTT | CASSTIRKGPQGGELFF
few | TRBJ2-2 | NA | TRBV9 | TGTGCCAGCAGCGCTACGGCGGCAGGGATTTCCGGGGAGCTGTTTTTT | CASSATAAGISGELFF
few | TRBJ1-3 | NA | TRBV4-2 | TGTGCCAGTCGTCTCGAGGGAGGAAACACCATATATTTT | CASRLEGGNTIYF
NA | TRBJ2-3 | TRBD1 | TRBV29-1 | TGCAGCGCGGGGGACAGGGGTTCAGATACGCAGTATTTT | CSAGDRGSDTQYF
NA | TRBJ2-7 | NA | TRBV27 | TGTGCCAGCAGTTTATCAGTAGGCGCGGGGACCTACGAGCAGTACTTC | CASSLSVGAGTYEQYF
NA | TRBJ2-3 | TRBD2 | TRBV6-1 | TGTGCCAGCAGTGAAACTAGCGGGGAGGGAGATACGCAGTATTTT | CASSETSGEGDTQYF
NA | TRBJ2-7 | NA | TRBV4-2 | TGTGCCAGCAGCCCTTACTCCAGACTAGACCACGAGCAGTACTTC | CASSPYSRLDHEQYF
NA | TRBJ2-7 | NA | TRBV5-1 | TGCGCCAGCAGCTTGGGGCACAACGAGCAGTACTTC | CASSLGHNEQYF
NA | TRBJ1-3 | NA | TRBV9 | TGTGCCAGCAGCGTGACCCCCAGGGATGGGTACGGAAACACCATATATTTT | CASSVTPRDGYGNTIYF
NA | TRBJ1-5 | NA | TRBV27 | TGTGCCAGCAGTTTTTGGATAGGGAACGCGATTCAGCCCCAGCATTTT | CASSFWIGNAIQPQHF
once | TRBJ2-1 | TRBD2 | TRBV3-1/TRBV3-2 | TGTGCCAGCAGCCAAGTCAGCGGGGGGTTCGATGAGCAGTTCTTC | CASSQVSGGFDEQFF
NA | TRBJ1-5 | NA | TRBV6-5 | TGTGCCAGCAGTTACTTTCGGACAGATCAGCCCCAGCATTTT | CASSYFRTDQPQHF
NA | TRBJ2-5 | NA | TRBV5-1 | TGCGCCAGCAGCAGGGACTACCAAGAGACCCAGTACTTC | CASSRDYQETQYF
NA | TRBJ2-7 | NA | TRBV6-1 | TGTGCCAGCAGTGAATCCTACGAGCAGTACTTC | CASSESYEQYF
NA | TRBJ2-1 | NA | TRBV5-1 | TGCGCCAGCAGCTTCCAGTCCTACAATGAGCAGTTCTTC | CASSFQSYNEQFF
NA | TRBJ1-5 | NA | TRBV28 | TGTGCCAGCAGTTTACAGGTCAGGTACGATCAGCCCCAGCATTTT | CASSLQVRYDQPQHF
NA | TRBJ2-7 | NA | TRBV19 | TGTGCCAGTAGTATAGATCTGGACTACGAGCAGTACTTC | CASSIDLDYEQYF
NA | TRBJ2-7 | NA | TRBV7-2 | TGTGCCAGCAGCTTAGAATGGGCCGCCGTGCAGTACTTC | CASSLEWAAVQYF
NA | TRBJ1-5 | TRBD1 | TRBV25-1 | TGTGCCAGCATTGGACAGGTCCGTCAGCCCCAGCATTTT | CASIGQVRQPQHF
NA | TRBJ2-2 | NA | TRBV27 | TGTGCCAGCAGTTTCTCGGCAGGGGACGGAACCGGGGAGCTGTTTTTT | CASSFSAGDGTGELFF